This T cell receptor beta chain was documented in a study of T cells in women clearing cervical HPV infection. Study context: Controls were women whose single incident HPV16 infection cleared within 12 months without precancer or cancer.

Turning to this clone: Its antigen is still unknown. The read is 3 residues too short to cover the CDR3 end, so that end is filled in from the germline J gene. Other nucleotide sequences from this sample produce the same CDR3.

The CDR3 has 15 residues. Trimming left V 4 bases short and J 0 bases short, with 12 bases between. CDR1 and CDR2 from the germline V gene are SGHRS and YFSETQ. Each participant carried one incident cervical HPV16 infection only. Clones were sequenced by immunoSEQ multiplex PCR, and TCRdb holds only the in-frame ones, with some missing. This sample's table reports tens of thousands of clones. Study outcomes and limitations: A classifier using richness and V gene abundances reached an AUC of more than 0.8. TRBV6-7 relative abundance averaged around 0.11% in cases and 0.16% in controls.

Source material: blood buffy coat. The TCR sequence derives from a woman between 18 and 69 years old with a cervical HPV16 infection that either progressed to CIN3+ or cleared (not recorded which). This sequence joins TRBV5-1 and TRBJ2-3, with D tentatively TRBD1 or TRBD2 (5 bases each). Incomplete CDR3 DNA: TGCGCCAGCAGCGCATCAGGGAGAAGCACAGATACG. This codes for CASSASGRSTDT. The complete CDR3 protein is CASSASGRSTDTQYF.